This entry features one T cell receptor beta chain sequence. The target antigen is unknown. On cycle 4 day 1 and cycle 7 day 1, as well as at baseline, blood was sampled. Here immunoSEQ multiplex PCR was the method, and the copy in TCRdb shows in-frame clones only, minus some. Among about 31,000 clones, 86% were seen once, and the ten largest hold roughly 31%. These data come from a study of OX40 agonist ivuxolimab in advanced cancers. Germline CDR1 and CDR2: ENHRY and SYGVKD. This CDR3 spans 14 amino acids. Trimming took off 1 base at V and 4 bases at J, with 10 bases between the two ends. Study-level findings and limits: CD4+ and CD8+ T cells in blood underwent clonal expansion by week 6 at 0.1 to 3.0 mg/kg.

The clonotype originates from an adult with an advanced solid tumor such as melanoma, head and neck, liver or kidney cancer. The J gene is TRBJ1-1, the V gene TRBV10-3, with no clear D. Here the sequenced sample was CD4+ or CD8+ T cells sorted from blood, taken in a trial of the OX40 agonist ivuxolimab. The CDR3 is CAISEYGSGTEAFF. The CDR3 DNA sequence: TGTGCCATCAGTGAGTACGGGTCGGGCACTGAAGCTTTCTTT.